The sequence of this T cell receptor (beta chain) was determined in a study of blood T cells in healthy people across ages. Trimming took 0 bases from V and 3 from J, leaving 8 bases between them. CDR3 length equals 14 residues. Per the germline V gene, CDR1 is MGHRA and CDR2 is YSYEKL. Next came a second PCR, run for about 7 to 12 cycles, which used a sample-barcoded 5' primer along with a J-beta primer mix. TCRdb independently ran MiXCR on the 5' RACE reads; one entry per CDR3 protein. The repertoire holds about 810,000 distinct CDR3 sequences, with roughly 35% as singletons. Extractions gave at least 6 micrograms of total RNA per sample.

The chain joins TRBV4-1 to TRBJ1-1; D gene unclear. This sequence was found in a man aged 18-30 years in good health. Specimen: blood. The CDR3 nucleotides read TGCGCCAGCAGCCAAGATTCCATCTACACTGAAGCTTTCTTT. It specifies CASSQDSIYTEAFF.